This T cell receptor beta chain comes out of a study of CD8 T cells in ankylosing spondylitis. Overall study findings and caveats: Reportedly, disease-linked clones are significantly enriched in ankylosing spondylitis patients' matched synovial fluid. Within ankylosing spondylitis blood, a TCR beta motif made up of several highly homologous variants appeared to be characteristic.

Germline assignment: CDR1 DFQATT and CDR2 SNEGSKA (reference sequence). The CDR3 extends over 15 amino acids. Germline trimming cut 3 bases from V and 6 bases from J; bases unmatched to any gene: 11. In the case of this clonotype: Its antigen is as yet unknown.

A single record per CDR3 protein comes from TCRdb applying MiXCR to the 5' RACE reads. This table has some 120,000 distinct CDR3 sequences, 12% to 15% appearing once. The chain has TRBV20-1 and TRBJ2-3, with 8 bases matching TRBD2. Specimen: blood, either unsorted or a sorted T cell fraction (not recorded which). The TCR was taken from a female donor with ankylosing spondylitis or in good health (not recorded which). Here the CDR3 reads CSASWYGGAGDTQYF. In DNA form, the CDR3 reads TGCAGTGCTAGTTGGTACGGGGGGGCCGGGGATACGCAGTATTTT.